Listed here is a single T cell receptor beta chain. Its antigen is not yet known. Base-call qualities are not available, and no considerably larger clone is one nucleotide away. CDR1 LGHNA and CDR2 YNFKEQ were looked up in the germline V gene. The CDR3 has 15 amino acids, counting the end cysteine and phenylalanine. The sequence is cut down to CDR3 DNA, 45 bases in frame from base 1. The junction carries 13 bases between V and J, which are trimmed by 1 base and 5 bases respectively. The cohort consisted of some 730 healthy bone marrow donors. At the time of sampling, every cohort member was nominally healthy, though immune exposures that went unrecorded were likely present. The donor tested CMV seropositive and was one of the 289 seropositive cohort members. Each donor provided a peripheral blood sample, and peripheral blood mononuclear cells were used for TCR beta sequencing. Genomic DNA was extracted from the blood cell samples with the Qiagen DNeasy Blood Extraction Kit.

This sample was taken from a study of cytomegalovirus exposure and HLA in healthy donors (dated by TCRdb to between 2016 and 2019). About the investigation overall: An earlier analysis of roughly 500 of the donors reported 250 to 300 Gb of sequence data and around 120 million unique TCR beta sequences from some 180 million T cells. Rather than drawing on any new phenotypic data, the later analysis identified candidate immune exposures from TCR beta sequences and the way those sequences occurred across donors. An earlier analysis of 450 to 750 of the donors used high-throughput TCR beta sequencing to judge whether each TCR beta V gene segment behaved as functional or pseudogenic. The T cell repertoires of 666 subjects were profiled by immunosequencing and related to cytomegalovirus serostatus. The study aimed to test whether cataloging public T cell receptors could reveal signatures of past pathogen exposure. An early release that covered some 640 HLA-typed donors contained approximately 300 gigabases of sequencing data and tens of millions of unique TCR sequences. In addition to the first cohort of around 670 subjects, a separate validation cohort of 130 or so different subjects was used. The number of typed donors differed by locus: about 629-630 for A, B, C, DRB1 and DQB1; 500 to 550 for DQA1; over 600 for DPA1; and 450 to 480 for DPB1. A handful of DR-DQ haplotypes were treated as single units for association and clustering because of strong linkage in the cohort. Among the approximately 400 genotyped donors, around 79% belonged to the genetic ancestry cluster associated with self-reported Caucasian donors. Genome-wide SNP genotypes for about three fifths of the roughly 700 donors were used in a later genetic analysis, which treated that subset as a discovery cohort. High-throughput TCR immunosequencing, statistical association of individual TCRs with disease status, and machine learning were combined to predict cytomegalovirus infection status. On average, 235,054 unique TCR beta nucleotide sequences were sequenced per donor among about 400 genotyped donors of the cohort, with roughly 18% of those sequences being non-productive. Class I and class II HLA loci were covered by the typing at four-digit resolution. Donor age, sex, ethnicity and CMV serostatus were compiled alongside the repertoire data. A later analysis re-analyzed previously published TCR beta repertoires from 666 donors and added high-resolution HLA genotyping to study TCR occurrence patterns. All discovery cohort repertoires had been generated using a single sequencing platform.

Paper-wide results and their limitations: In a later analysis, several top co-occurrence clusters were reported to appear linked to parvovirus B19, influenza, CMV and Epstein-Barr virus. In a later analysis, HLA-associated TCR beta chains were found to be more clonally expanded and to have lower generation probabilities than equally common non-associated chains. Cytomegalovirus status was reported to be diagnosed by the classifier with high specificity and sensitivity in both the original and validation cohorts. A later genetic analysis reported fewer N-insertions in productive TCRs among donors in an Asian-associated ancestry cluster than the roughly 640-donor mean. In vitro tests confirmed that a few of the cytomegalovirus-associated TCR beta chains recognize cytomegalovirus antigens. A group of highly shared sequence variants was considered likely to be a technical artifact of the sequencing pipeline. V-gene and J-gene trimming of TCR beta chains was associated with a missense DCLRE1C variant in a later genetic analysis, and the association was replicated in an independent cohort. CMV serostatus was the only immune exposure information available for the cohort. In a later analysis, most CMV-associated TCR beta chains were found to appear HLA-restricted, with HLA associations seemingly driven largely by CMV exposure. While some public TCRs were present in many individuals, most TCR sequences turned up only very rarely across donors. In a later analysis, TCR association rates were found to vary across HLA loci, with the most associated TCRs seen for DRB1 alleles and the fewest for HLA-C alleles. The cohort was sequenced for TCR beta chains only, and without alpha or paired-chain data the features that could be detected were limited. In an earlier analysis of about 600 of the donors, most TCR beta V segments appeared in productive rearrangements about 87% or about 30% of the time, broadly matching IMGT annotations. When HLA alleles, especially DR and DQ, strongly co-occurred, attributing TCR associations to individual alleles was difficult. The earlier analysis of almost 600 of the donors excluded about 16 rarely observed V segments, including chromosome 9 orphons, because counts were too low. In a later analysis, about 16,000 TCR beta sequences were associated with specific HLA alleles at a false discovery rate of 0.05. Some IMGT-functional V segments, including TRBV6-2 and TRBV6-3, could not be distinguished by the 87-base-pair reads and were therefore excluded. A further reported finding was that TCR beta sequences accurately predicted the HLA-A and HLA-B alleles for most subjects in the first cohort. The authors suggested that the approach could potentially be generalized to other disease states and immunological phenotypes. Because HLA typing was unavailable for some donors at each locus, only the typed subset was used in association tests. Linkage disequilibrium might explain the correlated functional status among segregating V segments, but an unknown experimental factor could not be excluded. The study listed 164 TCR beta chains as associated with cytomegalovirus. The presence/absence analyses assumed that sequencing depth was roughly uniform across donors, and that assumption may not be true.

The library was made by the immunoSEQ multiplex PCR assay. For the multiplex PCR, a mixture combining 60 forward primers for TCR Vbeta segments and 13 reverse primers for TCR Jbeta segments was used. A multiplex PCR assay on genomic DNA amplified the CDR3 region of rearranged TCR beta genes. Amplified TCR beta libraries were sequenced as 87-base-pair reads on the Illumina HiSeq System. In the authors' own workflow: A later analysis tallied approximately 87 million unique TCR beta chains across the approximately 670 repertoires, and roughly 11 million of those chains were shared by two or more donors. Raw reads were error-corrected and collapsed into unique sequences by a nearest-neighbor algorithm in which closely related sequences were merged to remove PCR and sequencing errors. To assign V, D and J gene segments, CDR3 sequences were aligned to IMGT reference sequences. Each retained sequence needed at least a six-nucleotide match to both a V gene segment and a J gene segment. Rearrangements were called productive when the CDR3 lacked stop codons and stayed in frame with V and J; all others were non-productive. Following IMGT convention, CDR3 was defined as the stretch from the second conserved V-encoded cysteine up to the conserved J-encoded phenylalanine. In an earlier analysis of more than 550 of the donors, sequences lacking an unambiguous match to a single V gene segment were excluded. An earlier analysis of 500 to 600 of the donors classified V segments as functional when productive rearrangements were above 56.7% and as segregating when the standard deviation between donors was above 5%. A statistical classification framework was built to diagnose cytomegalovirus status from the catalog of TCR beta chain sequences. In a later analysis, V and J genes were assigned by comparing TCR nucleotide sequences against IMGT/GENE-DB human TR gene sequences. In a later analysis, CDR3 sequences and most-parsimonious VDJ recombination scenarios were assigned using the TCRdist pipeline. In a later analysis, each TCR beta chain was defined by its CDR3 amino acid sequence together with its V-gene family, and reads without a unique V-gene family were excluded. A later analysis removed 500 to 650 highly shared, low-generation-probability nucleotide sequences to deal with suspected cross-contamination and a sequencing artifact. In a later analysis, a clonal expansion index was calculated for each public chain from normalized within-repertoire ranks of inferred template counts. In a later analysis, generation probabilities were computed with a VDJ recombination model fitted to out-of-frame rearrangements, and the resulting probabilities were checked against IGoR. Hypergeometric tests were used in a later analysis to score TCR-TCR, TCR-HLA and TCR-CMV co-occurrence, with a repertoire-size bias correction applied to the TCR pairs. In a later analysis, false discovery rates were estimated by permuting HLA or CMV assignments 20 times. In a later analysis, co-occurring TCRs were grouped with DBSCAN, and TCRdist sequence similarity was added when clustering was performed within HLA-allele-positive subsets. Repertoires with fewer than 30,000 or more than 120,000 public chains, plus five repertoires with anomalous nucleotide sharing, were excluded from co-occurrence clustering. Sourced from immuneACCESS, this table was stored by TCRdb with only in-frame sequences that have V and J called. A share of the clones is absent; for the studies checked, an unresolved V gene accounts for under half, and the remainder has no known explanation. V and J calls plus clone size are reproduced from that table; the DNA served to infer D and trimming. This sample lists over 100,000 clones; more than 60% were detected once. Less than 9% of the sample comes from the top ten.

Sequencing was carried out using PBMCs. The chain employs TRBV4-2 and TRBJ2-3; TRBD2 is a weak D gene call, 6 bases matching. This clonotype was sampled from a woman between 40 and 55 years old in good health and CMV-seropositive. The encoded CDR3 is CASSQVEGAGDTQYF. The nucleotide sequence reads as follows: TGTGCCAGCAGCCAAGTAGAGGGAGCGGGAGATACGCAGTATTTT.